These 30 T cell receptor beta chains came from one sample sequenced in a study of shared clonotypes between healthy human individuals. The naive CD8 population came from CD45RO-negative cells selected for CCR7, without terminally differentiated effector memory CD45RA+ cells. Profiling relied on immunoSEQ multiplex PCR, and the TCRdb table lists in-frame clones only, not all of them. The sample shows some 2 million clones, about 95% of them seen only once. Material for sequencing was naive CD8+ T cells sorted from blood. Receptors originate from a man aged 18 to 29 in good health.

This sequence joins TRBV14 and TRBJ2-7; D is unclear. The V and J ends lost 2 bases and 3 bases respectively, with 8 bases between them. The CDR3 is made up of 13 amino acids. CDR1 and CDR2 from the germline V gene are SGHDN and FVKESK. The CDR3 DNA is TGTGCCAGCAGCCAATTAGGGATCTACGAGCAGTACTTC. Protein: CASSQLGIYEQYF.

This clone showed up just once. The chain is built from TRBV6-1 and TRBJ1-5, with 10 bases matching TRBD1. Trimming at V came to 0 bases and at J to 5 bases, leaving 7 bases not matched to a gene. The CDR3 covers 17 residues. Germline V CDR1 and CDR2: MNHNS, SASEGT. CDR3 DNA: TGTGCCAGCAGTGAAGCGCACTGGGACAGGGGCTATCAGCCCCAGCATTTT. Translated, it gives CASSEAHWDRGYQPQHF.

This clone was seen a few times. V usage is TRBV7-9 and J usage is TRBJ2-5; D might be TRBD2 (6 bases). The germline V and J ends were trimmed by 4 bases and 1 base, with 10 bases remaining between them. The CDR3 runs to 14 residues. Germline values: CDR1 SEHNR, CDR2 FQNEAQ (reference sequence). The CDR3 DNA reads TGTGCCAGCAGCTGGGACTTCACCCAAGAGACCCAGTACTTC. This gives the protein CASSWDFTQETQYF.

The genes are TRBV5-1 and TRBJ2-1, with TRBD2 matching over 8 bases. The trim removed 3 bases at V and 9 bases at J, leaving 14 bases unmatched. Germline V CDR1 and CDR2: SGHRS, YFSETQ. CDR3 size: 16 residues. The CDR3 bases are TGCGCCAGCAGCTGGATCTTGGGGAGCGGGGGCTCTGAGCAGTTCTTC. It specifies CASSWILGSGGSEQFF.

The J gene is TRBJ2-7, the V gene TRBV19; no definite D call. The CDR3 spans 13 residues. The V and J ends lost 3 bases and 6 bases respectively, with 12 bases between them. Germline V lookup: CDR1 LNHDA, CDR2 SQIVND (reference sequence). CDR3 region: CASSIGLYGEQYF. CDR3 nucleotides: TGTGCCAGTAGTATTGGCCTATATGGCGAGCAGTACTTC.

The chain joins TRBV2 to TRBJ2-5; 7 nucleotides align to TRBD2. This CDR3 has 15 amino acids. From germline, CDR1 is SNHLY and CDR2 FYNNEI. V shed 0 bases and J 7 bases; nucleotides not matched to a gene: 8. The CDR3 loop reads CASSEALREWGTQYF. CDR3 DNA: TGTGCCAGCAGTGAAGCGCTGCGGGAGTGGGGGACCCAGTACTTC.

This chain connects TRBV13 to TRBJ2-3; TRBD2 matches at 7 bases. The V and J ends lost 5 bases and 2 bases, in that order; junction bases with no gene match: 10. CDR3 length: 16 amino acids. The germline V gene has CDR1 PRHDT and CDR2 FYEKMQ (reference sequence). CDR3 nucleotides: TGTGCCAGCAGCCAAGCGCGGGAGCTGTACACAGATACGCAGTATTTT. Residues: CASSQARELYTDTQYF.

This clone showed up just once. This sample also contains other DNA sequences that code for the same CDR3. The chain carries TRBV5-6 and TRBJ2-7; D is ambiguous. The germline V and J ends were trimmed by 0 bases and 7 bases, with 5 bases remaining between them. The CDR3 runs to 11 residues. CDR1 SGHDT and CDR2 YYEEEE come from the germline V gene. The CDR3 DNA reads TGTGCCAGCAGCTTGGGGCGGGAGCAGTACTTC. Translating gives CASSLGREQYF.

The genes are TRBV7-9 and TRBJ2-1; no firm D call. The CDR3 loop spans 15 amino acids. Trimming took off 3 bases at V and 3 bases at J, with 12 bases between the two ends. Per the germline V gene, CDR1 is SEHNR and CDR2 is FQNEAQ (reference sequence). The CDR3 protein is CASSLITDVYNEQFF. As DNA, the CDR3 is TGTGCCAGCAGCTTGATCACGGACGTCTACAATGAGCAGTTCTTC.

V gene TRBV10-2 combines with J gene TRBJ2-1; 10 nucleotides agree with TRBD2. The J segment lost 1 base and the V segment lost 6 bases, leaving 9 bases of the junction unmatched. The CDR3 runs to 17 residues. Germline V lookup: CDR1 WSHSY, CDR2 SAAADI. CDR3 in DNA: TGCGCCAGCAGGGGGTCTAGCGGGAGTATTTCCTACAATGAGCAGTTCTTC. This encodes CASRGSSGSISYNEQFF.

V and J are TRBV27 and TRBJ1-1; tentative D call: TRBD1 (5 bases). Germline CDR1 is MNHEY and CDR2 is SMNVEV (reference sequence). V was cut by 3 bases and J by 1 base, with 9 bases left in between. CDR3 length: 14 residues. The CDR3 spells CASSFRDQNTEAFF. In DNA, the CDR3 is TGTGCCAGCAGTTTCCGGGACCAGAACACTGAAGCTTTCTTT.

Details on this clone: A junction end diverges from the germline sequence, so it may reflect a read error. The J gene is TRBJ2-7, the V gene TRBV7-7; 8 bases map to TRBD1. The CDR3 has 14 residues. The germline CDR1 and CDR2 sequences are SSHAT and FNYEAQ (reference sequence). The CDR3 protein is CASSSLQGVGEQYF. The CDR3 DNA sequence: TGTGCTAGCAGCTCGTTACAGGGGGTTGGGGAGCAGTACTTC.

V is TRBV7-8 and J is TRBJ2-3; D ambiguous. CDR1 and CDR2 from the germline V gene are SGHVS and FQNEAQ. V was pared by 1 base and J by 1 base, with 18 bases between. This CDR3 region has 18 residues. The CDR3 DNA follows: TGTGCCAGCAGCTTAGGGGTAGCTGTCCCGATGGGCACAGATACGCAGTATTTT. It specifies CASSLGVAVPMGTDTQYF.

Comments on this clone: Distinct nucleotide sequences in the sample also encode this CDR3. The gene calls are TRBV29-1 and TRBJ1-1; no clear D. CDR1 and CDR2 from the germline V gene are SQVTM and ANQGSEA. This CDR3 spans 13 amino acids. The ends were cut back, 2 bases at V and 0 bases at J, with 7 bases in the middle. The CDR3 sequence is CSVELHMNTEAFF. The CDR3 DNA is TGCAGCGTTGAACTGCACATGAACACTGAAGCTTTCTTT. Full variable domain (remainder filled in from reference TRBV29-1 and TRBJ1-1): SAVISQKPSRDICQRGTSLTIQCQVDSQVTMMFWYRQQPGQSLTLIATANQGSEATYESGFVIDKFPISRPNLTFSTLTVSNMSPEDSSIYLCSVELHMNTEAFFGQGTRLTVV.

For this clone: This same CDR3 is encoded by further DNA sequences in the sample. This chain uses TRBV5-1 with TRBJ2-5; D is perhaps TRBD2 (7 bases). From germline, CDR1 is SGHRS and CDR2 YFSETQ. V was cut by 2 bases and J by 4 bases, with 12 bases left in between. The CDR3 is made up of 14 amino acids. The DNA for the CDR3 is TGCGCCAGCAGCTTCGGCGGGGGCCGAGAGACCCAGTACTTC. It yields the protein CASSFGGGRETQYF.

The rearrangement uses TRBV4-1 and TRBJ1-1; D not resolved. The CDR3 spans 11 residues. Germline V gene sequence: CDR1 MGHRA, CDR2 YSYEKL. Trimming took off 2 bases at V and 9 bases at J, with 7 bases between the two ends. DNA of the CDR3: TGCGCCAGCAGCCAACCGGGCAAAGCTTTCTTT. Translation gives CASSQPGKAFF.

This clone was seen once. The CDR3 protein is CASRPGNTGELFF. The CDR3 DNA reads TGTGCCAGCAGACCAGGAAACACCGGGGAGCTGTTTTTT. V usage is TRBV7-9 and J usage is TRBJ2-2; D gene unclear. The CDR3 extends over 13 amino acids. From germline, CDR1 is SEHNR and CDR2 FQNEAQ (reference sequence). Trimming stripped 6 bases from V and 2 bases from J, with 7 bases between.

CDR3 sequence reads: CASSAHEQFF. The CDR3 DNA is TGTGCCAGCAGTGCCCATGAGCAGTTCTTC. This chain joins TRBV2 and TRBJ2-1; D is unclear. The CDR3 totals 10 residues. The germline V and J ends were trimmed by 4 bases and 8 bases, with 3 bases remaining between them. The V gene's germline CDR1 is SNHLY and CDR2 FYNNEI.

This CDR3 is CASSLGRDTEAFF. The CDR3, as DNA: TGCGCCAGCAGCCTCGGTAGGGACACTGAAGCTTTCTTT. The chain uses TRBV4-3 and TRBJ1-1; D ambiguous. The CDR3 has 13 amino acids. With 4 bases removed from V and 3 bases from J, the gap between germline ends came to 9 bases. The germline V gene encodes CDR1 LGHNA and CDR2 YSLEER.

The rearrangement links TRBV19 to TRBJ2-2; the match to TRBD2 covers 11 bases. V shed 6 bases and J 5 bases; nucleotides not matched to a gene: 5. The germline CDR1 and CDR2 sequences are LNHDA and SQIVND (reference sequence). The CDR3 contains 15 residues. CDR3 sequence reads: CASRTSGSGTGELFF. The CDR3 DNA follows: TGTGCCAGTAGAACTAGCGGGAGTGGGACCGGGGAGCTGTTTTTT.

In the case of this clone: The sample carries other DNA sequences with the same CDR3. The V and J genes are TRBV5-4 and TRBJ2-2; D may be TRBD1 (5 bases). V shed 0 bases and J shed 5 bases, with 8 bases lying between them. CDR1 is SGHNT and CDR2 is YYREEE in the germline V gene (reference sequence). CDR3 length equals 14 residues. CDR3 protein: CASSLGGDTGELFF. The CDR3 region has the DNA TGTGCCAGCAGCTTGGGGGGCGATACCGGGGAGCTGTTTTTT.

To note about this clone: This sample includes further DNA sequences coding for the same CDR3. The CDR3 spells CASSFREDYEQYF. CDR3 DNA: TGTGCCAGCAGTTTCCGTGAGGACTACGAGCAGTACTTC. The chain employs TRBV27 and TRBJ2-7; the D is unclear. This CDR3 has 13 amino acids. Per germline, CDR1 MNHEY and CDR2 SMNVEV (reference sequence). V was clipped by 3 bases and J by 3 bases, with 9 bases between them.

The chain has TRBV10-1 and TRBJ2-3; D tentatively reads TRBD1 or TRBD2 (6 bases each). V lost 5 bases, J lost 3 bases, and 12 bases lay in between. Germline V gene lookup returns CDR1 WNHNN and CDR2 SYGVQD (reference sequence). This CDR3 is 14 amino acids long. The CDR3 region has the DNA TGCGCCAGCAGTTGGGGGGCCGCGACAGATACGCAGTATTTT. This sequence encodes CASSWGAATDTQYF.

The rearrangement uses TRBV27 and TRBJ2-6, with 8 bases that match TRBD1. Trimming took 5 bases from V and 1 from J; bases not matched to a gene: 4. Germline assignment: CDR1 MNHEY and CDR2 SMNVEV (reference sequence). The CDR3 totals 16 residues. CDR3 coding DNA: TGTGCCAGCAGTGTGACAGGGGTTTCTGGGGCCAACGTCCTGACTTTC. This codes for CASSVTGVSGANVLTF.

The J gene is TRBJ2-7, the V gene TRBV28; 7 bases match TRBD1. Germline loops: CDR1 MDHEN, CDR2 SYDVKM. This CDR3 is 16 amino acids long. The J segment lost 3 bases and the V segment lost 5 bases, leaving 13 bases of the junction unmatched. CDR3 loop: CASSLGLGTEGYEQYF. In DNA form, the CDR3 reads TGTGCCAGCAGTCTAGGTTTAGGGACAGAAGGCTACGAGCAGTACTTC.

The gene calls are TRBV5-1 and TRBJ2-7, with D maybe TRBD1 (5 bases). In germline, CDR1 is SGHRS, CDR2 YFSETQ. Trimming took off 0 bases at V and 3 bases at J, with 13 bases between the two ends. The CDR3 has 15 amino acids. The CDR3 bases are TGCGCCAGCAGCTTGGCCTCAGGGATGGTCTACGAGCAGTACTTC. This encodes CASSLASGMVYEQYF. Together with reference TRBV5-1 and TRBJ2-7, the CDR3 gives the full variable domain: KAGVTQTPRYLIKTRGQQVTLSCSPISGHRSVSWYQQTPGQGLQFLFEYFSETQRNKGNFPGRFSGRQFSNSRSEMNVSTLELGDSALYLCASSLASGMVYEQYFGPGTRLTVT.

This chain links TRBV28 with TRBJ2-7; D not resolved. The length of the CDR3 is 16 residues. V was pared by 5 bases and J by 0 bases, with 17 bases between. From germline, CDR1 is MDHEN and CDR2 SYDVKM. CDR3: CASSGIFLPSSYEQYF. CDR3 DNA sequence: TGTGCCAGCAGTGGGATTTTTCTACCCAGCTCCTACGAGCAGTACTTC.

V is TRBV2 and J is TRBJ2-3, with unresolved D. V shed 11 bases and J shed 6 bases, with 18 bases lying between them. Germline CDR1 and CDR2: SNHLY and FYNNEI. The CDR3 loop spans 13 amino acids. In DNA, the CDR3 is TGTGCCTCAGAAGGCGAGACCGACGATACGCAGTATTTT. It yields the protein CASEGETDDTQYF.

The rearrangement links TRBV2 to TRBJ1-4, with a possible D match to TRBD1 (5 bases). The CDR3 runs to 13 residues. Germline CDR1 SNHLY, CDR2 FYNNEI. Trimming cost V 7 bases and J 4 bases, with 10 bases left between them. CDR3 coding DNA: TGTGCCAGCATTTCCAGGGATAATGAAAAACTGTTTTTT. Amino acid sequence: CASISRDNEKLFF. Looking up the rest from reference TRBV2 and TRBJ1-4 gives the full variable domain: EPEVTQTPSHQVTQMGQEVILRCVPISNHLYFYWYRQILGQKVEFLVSFYNNEISEKSEIFDDQFSVERPDGSNFTLKIRSTKLEDSAMYFCASISRDNEKLFFGSGTQLSVL.

The rearrangement uses TRBV10-2 and TRBJ2-1; 15 nucleotides agree with TRBD2. CDR1 and CDR2 from the germline V gene are WSHSY and SAAADI. The V and J ends lost 8 bases and 8 bases, in that order; junction bases with no gene match: 7. CDR3 length equals 15 residues. Here the CDR3 reads CASRGTSGRFDEQFF. CDR3 nucleotides: TGCGCCAGCCGCGGGACTAGCGGGAGGTTCGATGAGCAGTTCTTC.